These T cell receptor beta chains were read from a single sample in a study of shared clonotypes between healthy human individuals. TCRdb's copy holds only in-frame clones and misses some; the assay was immunoSEQ multiplex PCR. The data contain roughly 1,600,000 clones, about 98.5% of them singletons. Material for sequencing was naive CD4+ T cells sorted from blood. These receptor sequences come from a man younger than 45 in good health. CDR3s include the opening cysteine and the closing phenylalanine or tryptophan. Each record gives: clone size, D gene, CDR3 length, J gene, V gene, CDR3 protein, CDR3 DNA. The D gene is left open where the match is weak. Expanded clones get a size class; other rows say once, few or many, or leave the size out.

>NA|NA|11|TRBJ1-2|TRBV29-1
CSTGTFYGYTF
TGCAGCACCGGGACCTTCTATGGCTACACCTTC
>NA|NA|14|TRBJ2-1|TRBV5-1
CASSFGSGVNEQFF
TGCGCCAGCAGCTTCGGATCGGGAGTCAATGAGCAGTTCTTC
>NA|TRBD1|15|TRBJ1-2|TRBV18
CASSPQDRGRLGYTF
TGTGCCAGCTCACCACAAGACAGGGGCCGGCTTGGCTACACCTTC
>NA|TRBD1|13|TRBJ1-2|TRBV6-6
CASSLDRAVGYTF
TGTGCCAGCAGCCTAGACAGGGCGGTTGGCTACACCTTC
>NA|NA|11|TRBJ2-7|TRBV29-1
CSGVGINEQYF
TGCAGCGGTGTGGGCATCAACGAGCAGTACTTC
>NA|TRBD1|15|TRBJ2-5|TRBV5-1
CASSLAGQPQETQYF
TGCGCCAGCAGCTTGGCGGGACAGCCCCAAGAGACCCAGTACTTC
>once|NA|14|TRBJ2-7|TRBV5-1
CASSLAQGFYEQYF
TGCGCCAGCAGCTTGGCCCAGGGCTTCTACGAGCAGTACTTC
>NA|NA|13|TRBJ2-2|TRBV7-8
CATKQGLTGELFF
TGTGCCACCAAACAGGGTCTCACCGGGGAGCTGTTTTTT
>once|TRBD1|15|TRBJ2-7|TRBV28
CASSFLGQGHDEQYF
TGTGCCAGCAGTTTTTTGGGACAGGGTCACGACGAGCAGTACTTC
>NA|TRBD1|12|TRBJ1-1|TRBV6-5
CASSPRQGRAFF
TGTGCCAGCAGCCCGAGACAGGGCAGAGCTTTCTTT
>NA|NA|16|TRBJ2-5|TRBV19
CASSLTGGGSQETQYF
TGTGCCAGTAGTTTGACAGGTGGAGGGTCCCAAGAGACCCAGTACTTC
>NA|TRBD1|16|TRBJ2-1|TRBV30
CAWGAPGDRFYNEQFF
TGTGCCTGGGGGGCACCCGGGGACAGGTTCTACAATGAGCAGTTCTTC
>NA|NA|13|TRBJ2-2|TRBV5-1
CASRMTSSGELFF
TGCGCCAGCAGGATGACTAGTTCCGGGGAGCTGTTTTTT
>NA|NA|16|TRBJ2-1|TRBV9
CASSARLIQAYNEQFF
TGTGCCAGCAGCGCTCGACTTATTCAAGCCTACAATGAGCAGTTCTTC
>NA|NA|14|TRBJ1-5|TRBV7-9
CASKGGWGNQPQHF
TGTGCCAGCAAGGGGGGTTGGGGCAATCAGCCCCAGCATTTT
>NA|TRBD1|14|TRBJ1-1|TRBV16
CASSPKRGLTEAFF
TGTGCCAGCAGCCCTAAGAGGGGGCTAACTGAAGCTTTCTTT
>NA|NA|15|TRBJ1-4|TRBV10-2
CATSGFGATNEKLFF
TGCGCCACCTCGGGGTTCGGCGCAACTAATGAAAAACTGTTTTTT
>NA|NA|15|TRBJ2-7|TRBV5-4
CASSLSQGIGYEQYF
TGTGCCAGCAGCTTGTCACAGGGAATCGGCTACGAGCAGTACTTC
>NA|TRBD1|15|TRBJ1-6|TRBV5-1
CASSLQGVDNSPLHF
TGCGCCAGCAGCTTGCAGGGGGTGGATAATTCACCCCTCCACTTT
>NA|TRBD2|14|TRBJ2-3|TRBV7-2
CASSPGLATDTQYF
TGTGCCAGCAGCCCGGGACTAGCAACAGATACGCAGTATTTT
>once|TRBD1|16|TRBJ1-3|TRBV5-1
CASSSRPEGAGNTIYF
TGCGCCAGCAGCTCCCGCCCCGAGGGGGCCGGAAACACCATATATTTT
>NA|NA|14|TRBJ1-5|TRBV27
CASSLMGLYQPQHF
TGTGCCAGCAGTTTAATGGGACTCTATCAGCCCCAGCATTTT
>NA|NA|14|TRBJ2-1|TRBV29-1
CSVFGTPSYNEQFF
TGCAGCGTTTTCGGGACTCCCTCCTACAATGAGCAGTTCTTC
>NA|NA|15|TRBJ2-7|TRBV9
CASSVGPRQGYEQYF
TGTGCCAGCAGCGTAGGTCCCCGACAAGGCTACGAGCAGTACTTC
>NA|NA|13|TRBJ2-6|TRBV15
CASGASGANVLTF
TGTGCCTCCGGAGCCTCTGGGGCCAACGTCCTGACTTTC
>NA|NA|15|TRBJ2-1|TRBV7-2
CASSAAGTAGYEQFF
TGTGCCAGCAGCGCCGCCGGGACGGCTGGATATGAGCAGTTCTTC
>NA|NA|11|TRBJ2-7|TRBV20-1
CSARASFEQYF
TGCAGTGCTAGGGCGAGTTTCGAGCAGTACTTC
>NA|TRBD1|13|TRBJ1-4|TRBV5-1
CATSGQPNEKLFF
TGCGCCACTTCGGGACAGCCTAATGAAAAACTGTTTTTT
>NA|TRBD2|15|TRBJ2-3|TRBV28
CASSLLAGGPDTQYF
TGTGCCAGCAGTTTGCTAGCGGGAGGGCCGGATACGCAGTATTTT
>NA|NA|11|TRBJ2-1|TRBV5-1
CASSLRAEQFF
TGCGCCAGCAGCTTGAGGGCTGAGCAGTTCTTC
>NA|TRBD1|17|TRBJ2-3|TRBV5-1
CASSAGSGGFVTDTQYF
TGCGCCAGCAGCGCCGGATCAGGGGGTTTCGTTACAGATACGCAGTATTTT
>NA|TRBD1|13|TRBJ2-1|TRBV10-3
CAARDRGDGEQFF
TGTGCCGCCCGGGACAGGGGAGACGGCGAGCAGTTCTTC
>NA|NA|16|TRBJ1-5|TRBV27
CASRAAKVNSNQPQHF
TGTGCCAGCCGAGCAGCAAAAGTTAATAGCAATCAGCCCCAGCATTTT
>NA|NA|12|TRBJ2-5|TRBV29-1
CSVGTGQETQYF
TGCAGCGTTGGCACAGGACAAGAGACCCAGTACTTC
>once|NA|14|TRBJ1-3|TRBV2
CASSGLSSGNTIYF
TGTGCCAGCAGCGGACTCAGCTCTGGAAACACCATATATTTT
>NA|NA|16|TRBJ1-4|TRBV5-1
CASSLASEPTNEKLFF
TGCGCCAGCAGCTTGGCGTCAGAACCAACTAATGAAAAACTGTTTTTT
>NA|NA|15|TRBJ2-4|TRBV18
CASSPIAVAKNIQYF
TGTGCCAGCTCACCTATAGCGGTAGCCAAAAACATTCAGTACTTC
>NA|TRBD1|15|TRBJ1-4|TRBV7-6
CASSLAGTGNEKLFF
TGTGCCAGCAGCTTAGCCGGGACAGGGAATGAAAAACTGTTTTTT
>NA|TRBD2|17|TRBJ2-7|TRBV4-3
CASSQVSLAGGIYEQYF
TGCGCCAGCAGCCAAGTTTCCTTAGCGGGCGGCATCTACGAGCAGTACTTC
>NA|NA|16|TRBJ1-2|TRBV5-4
CASSTRRGPGRYGYTF
TGTGCCAGCAGCACACGACGGGGGCCTGGACGATATGGCTACACCTTC
>NA|NA|14|TRBJ1-2|TRBV27
CASTGGQGLNGYTF
TGTGCCAGCACCGGGGGTCAGGGGCTTAATGGCTACACCTTC
>NA|NA|12|TRBJ2-5|TRBV18
CASSPSQETQYF
TGTGCCAGCTCACCGAGCCAAGAGACCCAGTACTTC
>NA|TRBD1|15|TRBJ2-7|TRBV4-3
CASSRIRDRSYEQYF
TGCGCCAGCAGCCGAATCCGGGACAGATCCTACGAGCAGTACTTC
>NA|NA|15|TRBJ2-2|TRBV5-1
CASSLAGVEIGELFF
TGCGCCAGCAGCTTGGCAGGGGTTGAGATCGGGGAGCTGTTTTTT
>NA|NA|15|TRBJ2-1|TRBV7-9
CASSPGISAFGEQFF
TGTGCCAGCAGCCCAGGGATTTCGGCTTTTGGTGAGCAGTTCTTC
>NA|NA|13|TRBJ1-1|TRBV6-6
CASSSYWAVEAFF
TGTGCCAGCAGTTCCTATTGGGCAGTTGAAGCTTTCTTT
>NA|NA|14|TRBJ2-3|TRBV5-5
CASSLPPPADTQYF
TGTGCCAGCAGCTTGCCCCCCCCTGCAGATACGCAGTATTTT
>NA|TRBD1|16|TRBJ2-2|TRBV7-8
CASSSTRGPYTGELFF
TGTGCCAGCAGCTCCACCAGGGGGCCGTACACCGGGGAGCTGTTTTTT
>NA|NA|17|TRBJ1-5|TRBV21-1
CASSKMLGDRVNQPQHF
TGTGCCAGCAGCAAAATGTTAGGGGACAGGGTAAATCAGCCCCAGCATTTT
>NA|NA|14|TRBJ2-3|TRBV5-5
CASSLARSTDTQYF
TGTGCCAGCAGCTTGGCCCGGAGCACAGATACGCAGTATTTT
>NA|TRBD1|14|TRBJ2-7|TRBV6-5
CASSLLQGNYEQYF
TGTGCCAGCAGTTTGCTACAGGGGAACTACGAGCAGTACTTC
>NA|NA|16|TRBJ2-1|TRBV9
CASSVQAGPSFNEQFF
TGTGCCAGCAGCGTACAGGCGGGCCCTTCCTTCAATGAGCAGTTCTTC
>NA|TRBD2|15|TRBJ2-2|TRBV4-3
CASSVIAGPPGELFF
TGCGCCAGCAGCGTAATAGCGGGACCGCCCGGGGAGCTGTTTTTT
>NA|TRBD2|15|TRBJ2-3|TRBV10-3
CAISESAGASDTQYF
TGTGCCATCAGTGAGTCGGCGGGAGCGTCAGATACGCAGTATTTT
>NA|NA|13|TRBJ1-5|TRBV6-4
CASSAQGGQPQHF
TGTGCCAGCAGTGCTCAGGGAGGGCAGCCCCAGCATTTT